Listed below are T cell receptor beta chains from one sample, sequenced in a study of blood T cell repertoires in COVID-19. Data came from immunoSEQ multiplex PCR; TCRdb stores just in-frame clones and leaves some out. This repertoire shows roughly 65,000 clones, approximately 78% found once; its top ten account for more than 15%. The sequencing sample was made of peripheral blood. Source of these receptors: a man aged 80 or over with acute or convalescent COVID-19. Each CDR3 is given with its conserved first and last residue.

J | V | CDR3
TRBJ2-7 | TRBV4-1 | CASSQAPTPGYEQYF
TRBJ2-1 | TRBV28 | CASSTRLRIYNEQFF
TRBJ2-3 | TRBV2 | CASSPRGVDTQYF
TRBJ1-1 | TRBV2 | CASNLEVMNTEAFF
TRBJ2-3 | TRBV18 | CASSPGSGGYSRTDTQYF
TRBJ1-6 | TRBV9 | CASRARQTNSPLHF
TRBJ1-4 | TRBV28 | CASRLTVNHEKLFF
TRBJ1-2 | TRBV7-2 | CASRRGSGYTF
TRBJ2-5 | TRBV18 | CASSPLAGQAETQYF
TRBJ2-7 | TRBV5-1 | CASSSDIPRSEQYF